The clone carrying this T cell receptor beta chain has only a few counts. What it binds is unknown. TCRdb called the reads again in MiXCR, with one record for every CDR3 protein. The sample carries hundreds of thousands of distinct CDR3 sequences, roughly 30% recorded once. The data derive from a study of T cell repertoires in cytomegalovirus infection. Turning to the study itself: Public TCR beta signature analysis indicated the presence of both CMV infection and matching HLA type. Overall study findings and caveats: CMV carriers having the relevant HLA were flagged by cumulative public TCR beta family frequency. HLA-C-restricted CMV-specific TCR beta clonotypes prevailed in the ex vivo response.

Germline loops: CDR1 MGHRA, CDR2 YSYEKL. CDR3 size: 15 residues. The ends lost 4 bases at V and 2 bases at J; junction bases unmatched: 8. The chain carries TRBV4-1 and TRBJ2-7; 7 positions match TRBD1. The receptor comes from a human donor in good health (CMV status not recorded). Some clones in this sample may be carry-over from other donors' samples. Material: cultured CD8+ T cells from PBMCs, obtained from culture after CMV antigen stimulation. The CDR3 DNA follows: TGCGCCAGCAGCCCCGGGACAGACATTACCTACGAGCAGTACTTC. Translating gives CASSPGTDITYEQYF.